Each of the 13 T cell receptor beta chains below was sequenced from the same sample in a study of T cells in Graves' hyperthyroidism and ophthalmopathy. Researchers amplified the TCR beta CDR3 regions from RNA transcripts. First-round RT-PCR of the TCR CDR3 relied on the HTBI primer set. TCRdb itself ran the multiplex PCR reads through MiXCR, one entry per CDR3 protein. The sample contains around 400,000 distinct CDR3 sequences, roughly 15% of which appear only once. Sequenced sample: blood. The receptors here all came from a woman aged 55 to 70 with Graves' ophthalmopathy.

This clonotype was observed many times. The chain links TRBV5-1 to TRBJ2-5, with a possible D match to TRBD2 (5 bases). The CDR3 is made up of 15 amino acids. The germline V and J ends were trimmed by 4 bases and 1 base, with 14 bases remaining between them. From germline, CDR1 is SGHRS and CDR2 YFSETQ. CDR3 amino acids: CASSLNPGTQETQYF. The CDR3 region has the DNA TGCGCCAGCAGCCTCAACCCGGGAACCCAAGAGACCCAGTACTTC.

The chain links TRBV7-9 to TRBJ2-7; TRBD2 might be the D (6 bases). The V and J ends lost 4 bases and 3 bases respectively, with 10 bases between them. This CDR3 spans 13 amino acids. Germline CDR1 and CDR2: SEHNR and FQNEAQ (reference sequence). In DNA form, the CDR3 reads TGTGCCAGCAGCTCGGTGGAGGGCTACGAGCAGTACTTC. It yields the protein CASSSVEGYEQYF.

This clonotype was recorded many times. The chain employs TRBV12-3 or TRBV12-4 and TRBJ2-5; no reliable D call. Trimming took off 6 bases at V and 5 bases at J, with 10 bases between the two ends. There are 12 residues in the CDR3. CDR3 coding DNA: TGTGCCAGCAGCCCCTCTGTGGAGACCCAGTACTTC. This sequence encodes CASSPSVETQYF.

This clonotype came up a few times. Mismatch with germline at one junction end may stem from a read error. The chain employs TRBV6-1 and TRBJ1-2, with a weak D call TRBD1 (5 bases). The CDR3 loop spans 13 amino acids. The germline V gene encodes CDR1 MNHNS and CDR2 SASEGT. CDR3 nucleotides: TGTGCCGGCAGACAGAACCCCCTTTCTGGCTACACCTTC. As protein: CAGRQNPLSGYTF.

The chain couples TRBV2 to TRBJ2-3; 8 bases fit TRBD1. The J segment lost 1 base and the V segment lost 6 bases, leaving 12 bases of the junction unmatched. Germline lookup yields CDR1 SNHLY and CDR2 FYNNEI. The CDR3 length is 17 residues. The CDR3: CASRLRTGSYRTDTQYF. CDR3 DNA sequence: TGTGCCAGCAGACTACGGACAGGGTCGTACCGCACAGATACGCAGTATTTT.

V is TRBV19 and J is TRBJ1-3, with D hard to call. With 2 bases removed from V and 0 bases from J, the gap between germline ends came to 8 bases. This CDR3 comprises 15 residues. Germline CDR1 LNHDA, CDR2 SQIVND (reference sequence). CDR3 sequence: CASSISRNSGNTIYF. CDR3 nucleotides: TGTGCCAGTAGTATATCGAGGAACTCTGGAAACACCATATATTTT.

This clonotype was seen many times. The rearrangement links TRBV2 to TRBJ2-7; D tentatively fits TRBD1 or TRBD2 (5 bases each). The CDR3 covers 13 residues. The V and J ends lost 11 bases and 0 bases respectively, with 14 bases between them. Germline CDR1 reads SNHLY; CDR2 reads FYNNEI. CDR3 bases: TGTGCCGCAAAGGGGACGGTCTCCTACGAGCAGTACTTC. This encodes CAAKGTVSYEQYF.

This clonotype was seen a few times. V and J are TRBV6-2 or TRBV6-3 and TRBJ2-1; 8 bases agree with TRBD1. Trimming cost V 6 bases and J 12 bases; bases outside gene matches: 19. Per the germline V gene, CDR1 is MNHEY and CDR2 is SVGEGT. CDR3 length: 16 amino acids. As DNA, the CDR3 is TGTGCCAGCAGCCCTCACACCGGGACAGGAGGCCCCGGGCAGTTCTTC. This encodes CASSPHTGTGGPGQFF.

The chain couples TRBV12-3 or TRBV12-4 to TRBJ1-2; TRBD1 might be the D (5 bases). The CDR3 consists of 14 residues. Trimming stripped 7 bases from V and 4 bases from J, with 16 bases between. The CDR3 loop is CASTRMGGGYGYTF. The DNA of the CDR3 is TGTGCCAGCACTCGAATGGGGGGGGGCTATGGCTACACCTTC.

Ten or more counts support this clonotype. The chain employs TRBV5-1 and TRBJ2-1, with D tentatively TRBD1 or TRBD2 (8 bases each). V lost 0 bases and J lost 8, with 18 bases in between. The CDR3 spans 16 residues. Germline CDR1 is SGHRS and CDR2 is YFSETQ. CDR3 in amino acids: CASSLGDRTSLDEQFF. The DNA of the CDR3 is TGCGCCAGCAGCTTGGGGGACAGGACTAGCCTAGATGAGCAGTTCTTC. The full variable domain, completed using reference TRBV5-1 and TRBJ2-1, is KAGVTQTPRYLIKTRGQQVTLSCSPISGHRSVSWYQQTPGQGLQFLFEYFSETQRNKGNFPGRFSGRQFSNSRSEMNVSTLELGDSALYLCASSLGDRTSLDEQFFGPGTRLTVL.

The sample holds many counts of this clonotype. The V call is TRBV7-2, the J call TRBJ1-6; the D gene is possibly TRBD1 (6 bases). The V end was cut by 2 bases, the J end by 2 bases, with 7 bases between. Germline V lookup: CDR1 SGHTA, CDR2 FQGNSA. The CDR3 totals 15 residues. CDR3 protein: CASSLYRAYNSPLHF. In DNA, the CDR3 is TGTGCCAGCAGCTTATACAGGGCCTATAATTCACCCCTCCACTTT.

V and J are TRBV20-1 and TRBJ2-6; no reliable D call. The germline CDR1 and CDR2 sequences are DFQATT and SNEGSKA (reference sequence). V was cut by 1 base and J by 0 bases, with 10 bases left in between. The length of the CDR3 is 16 residues. CDR3 DNA: TGCAGTGCTAGAGTCCCTAGTAGCTCTGGGGCCAACGTCCTGACTTTC. Translated, it gives CSARVPSSSGANVLTF.

This clonotype turned up a few times. The chain recombines TRBV20-1 with TRBJ2-1; 8 bases map to TRBD2. The CDR3 contains 14 residues. J was trimmed by 9 bases and V by 5 bases; bases with no gene match: 12. Looked up from germline, CDR1 is DFQATT and CDR2 is SNEGSKA (reference sequence). CDR3 coding DNA: TGCAGTGCTCAACAGGCTAGCGGGCGGAGTGAGCAGTTCTTC. Translated, it gives CSAQQASGRSEQFF.